Below, 21 T cell receptor beta chains from the same sample are listed, as sequenced in a study of CD8 T cells in ankylosing spondylitis (TCRdb year 2017). Their antigens are not known. Libraries were constructed by 5' RACE. The instrument was an Illumina HiSeq 2500. In-frame beta chains were kept once TCRdb had trimmed the public reads at Q25 with fastp and called clones with MiXCR. CDR3 protein duplicates are merged, each entry listing the most common genes and DNA. This sample gives 750,000 to 850,000 distinct CDR3 sequences in total; about 11% of them show up just once. The leading ten clones occupy less than 0.65% of the sample. What the authors observed across the whole study: A TCR beta motif of seven or eight highly homologous amino acid variants appeared characteristic of blood from ankylosing spondylitis patients.

The specimen was blood, either unsorted or a sorted T cell fraction (not recorded which). These receptors were collected from a male donor with ankylosing spondylitis.

V gene TRBV28 combines with J gene TRBJ2-7; D is ambiguous. Germline CDR1 MDHEN, CDR2 SYDVKM. Deletions cut 4 bases from V and 7 bases from J, with 8 bases between. This CDR3 is 11 amino acids long. CDR3 amino acids: CASSSLWEQYF. CDR3 nucleotides: TGTGCCAGCAGTTCTCTCTGGGAGCAGTACTTC.

This clonotype has just a few counts. The chain joins TRBV11-3 to TRBJ2-1, with 9 nucleotides matching TRBD2. Trimming took 5 bases from V and 4 from J; bases not matched to a gene: 6. Germline V gene sequence: CDR1 SGHNT, CDR2 YENEEA. The CDR3 length is 15 residues. The CDR3 nucleotides read TGTGCCAGCAGCCCATATGCGGGAGGGTACAATGAGCAGTTCTTC. It codes for CASSPYAGGYNEQFF.

The rearrangement links TRBV20-1 to TRBJ2-4; D is possibly TRBD2 (5 bases). Germline loops: CDR1 DFQATT, CDR2 SNEGSKA (reference sequence). Trimming pared 5 bases from V and 1 base from J, leaving 15 bases between. The CDR3 is made up of 15 amino acids. In nucleotides, the CDR3 is TGCAGTGCTTACGACCCCGGGAAGGCCAAAAACATTCAGTACTTC. Encoded protein: CSAYDPGKAKNIQYF.

This clonotype showed up many times. The genes are TRBV28 and TRBJ1-3, with D unclear. The V end was cut by 3 bases, the J end by 0 bases, with 9 bases between. The V gene's germline CDR1 is MDHEN and CDR2 SYDVKM. This CDR3 is 15 amino acids long. The CDR3 loop is CASSLDSASGNTIYF. The CDR3 DNA reads TGTGCCAGCAGTTTGGATTCGGCCTCTGGAAACACCATATATTTT.

V and J are TRBV5-1 and TRBJ2-7, with D maybe TRBD1 (6 bases). Germline CDR1 reads SGHRS; CDR2 reads YFSETQ. The CDR3 extends over 16 amino acids. Trimming took 4 bases from V and 6 from J, leaving 23 bases between them. The chain's CDR3 is CASSLSFIADRTEQYF. The DNA for the CDR3 is TGCGCCAGCAGCCTCTCGTTTATTGCCGACAGGACCGAGCAGTACTTC.

This clonotype showed up many times. The V gene is TRBV29-1, the J gene TRBJ1-3; the D gene is possibly TRBD1 (6 bases). This CDR3 is 13 amino acids long. V gave up 7 bases and J gave up 7 bases, with 17 bases separating them. In germline, CDR1 is SQVTM, CDR2 ANQGSEA. The CDR3 here is CSGGHSLGNTIYF. The CDR3 DNA reads as TGCAGCGGGGGACACTCCCTCGGGAACACCATATATTTT. The entire variable domain, with the rest obtained from reference TRBV29-1 and TRBJ1-3, is as follows: SAVISQKPSRDICQRGTSLTIQCQVDSQVTMMFWYRQQPGQSLTLIATANQGSEATYESGFVIDKFPISRPNLTFSTLTVSNMSPEDSSIYLCSGGHSLGNTIYFGEGSWLTVV.

This clonotype was picked up many times. The rearrangement joins TRBV7-2 to TRBJ1-3; D uncertain. CDR3 length equals 16 residues. Germline V gene sequence: CDR1 SGHTA, CDR2 FQGNSA. V lost 2 bases and J lost 0, with 11 bases in between. The CDR3 here is CASSLMSLFSGNTIYF. In DNA form, the CDR3 reads TGTGCCAGCAGCTTAATGAGTCTTTTCTCTGGAAACACCATATATTTT.

This clonotype came up many times. The genes are TRBV29-1 and TRBJ2-5; D is unclear. CDR3 size: 12 residues. Germline CDR1 and CDR2: SQVTM and ANQGSEA. Trimming took 4 bases from V and 5 from J, leaving 11 bases between them. In DNA, the CDR3 is TGCAGCGTTGTGCCCTGGGGTGAGACCCAGTACTTC. Translation: CSVVPWGETQYF.

Ten or more counts support this clonotype. The chain is built from TRBV12-3 or TRBV12-4 and TRBJ1-5; D gene ambiguous. Trimming cost V 7 bases and J 7 bases, with 14 bases left between them. The CDR3 is 13 amino acids. CDR3 residues: CASTRSVGQPQHF. The CDR3 DNA follows: TGTGCCAGCACCAGGAGTGTCGGCCAGCCCCAGCATTTT.

This clonotype was detected many times. J is TRBJ1-4 and V is TRBV10-3; D is uncertain. Germline CDR1 is ENHRY and CDR2 is SYGVKD. Trimming shortened V by 3 bases and J by 10 bases, and 15 bases separated the two germline ends. This CDR3 contains 14 residues. CDR3 protein: CAISENADRGKLFF. As DNA, the CDR3 is TGTGCCATCAGTGAAAACGCCGACCGGGGAAAACTGTTTTTT.

This clonotype came up many times. The chain uses TRBV12-3 or TRBV12-4 and TRBJ2-7; tentatively, D is TRBD2 (6 bases). The CDR3 length is 13 residues. Trimming stripped 3 bases from V and 7 bases from J, with 13 bases between. The CDR3 DNA sequence: TGTGCCAGCAGTTTTCGGGGGACGGGGGAGCAGTACTTC. Its translation: CASSFRGTGEQYF.

The chain carries TRBV20-1 and TRBJ2-1; possibly TRBD2 for D (7 bases). V was trimmed by 3 bases and J by 0 bases, leaving 18 bases between them. CDR1 is DFQATT, CDR2 SNEGSKA, per germline (reference sequence). The CDR3 has 17 amino acids. CDR3 DNA sequence: TGCAGTGCTAGGGGGGGGGCAGGCCTCCTCTCCTACAATGAGCAGTTCTTC. Its translation is CSARGGAGLLSYNEQFF.

V usage is TRBV4-3 and J usage is TRBJ2-1, with 11 bases matching TRBD2. V lost 4 bases and J lost 0; bases outside the gene matches: 8. The CDR3 consists of 18 residues. Looked up from germline, CDR1 is LGHNA and CDR2 is YSLEER. Written as DNA, the CDR3 is TGCGCCAGCAGCCGAGCTAGCGGGGGGATGAGCTCCTACAATGAGCAGTTCTTC. It specifies CASSRASGGMSSYNEQFF.

This clonotype occurred a few times. As DNA, the CDR3 is TGTGCCAGCAGAACTAGCGGGGGCCCCGGGAATGAGCAGTTCTTC. It codes for CASRTSGGPGNEQFF. The rearrangement uses TRBV12-3 or TRBV12-4 and TRBJ2-1, with 11 bases identical to TRBD2. Trimming cost V 6 bases and J 7 bases; bases outside gene matches: 8. The CDR3 runs to 15 residues.

This clonotype was picked up a small number of times. The chain couples TRBV7-2 to TRBJ1-6, with a possible D match to TRBD1 (5 bases). CDR1 is SGHTA and CDR2 is FQGNSA in the germline V gene. The CDR3 runs to 15 residues. Trimming shortened V by 4 bases and J by 7 bases, and 14 bases separated the two germline ends. CDR3 in amino acids: CASSSVGQANSPLHF. Here the CDR3 DNA reads TGTGCCAGCAGCTCGGTGGGGCAGGCCAATTCACCCCTCCACTTT.

This clonotype was seen a handful of times. The rearrangement links TRBV12-3 or TRBV12-4 to TRBJ2-7; possible D gene TRBD2, 5 bases. Trimming shortened V by 5 bases and J by 3 bases, and 17 bases separated the two germline ends. This CDR3 is built from 15 residues. CDR3 in amino acids: CASSPTSLRNYEQYF. The CDR3 DNA reads TGTGCCAGCAGTCCAACTAGTCTTCGGAACTACGAGCAGTACTTC.

This clonotype has more than one count but fewer than ten. J is TRBJ1-2 and V is TRBV6-5; the D is unclear. The CDR3 extends over 15 amino acids. The germline V gene encodes CDR1 MNHEY and CDR2 SVGAGI. Trimming shortened V by 2 bases and J by 5 bases, and 15 bases separated the two germline ends. The CDR3 DNA sequence: TGTGCCAGCAGTTACGATATGCTGGTAAATTATGGCTACACCTTC. Amino acids: CASSYDMLVNYGYTF.

Ten or more counts support this clonotype. The chain is built from TRBV10-3 and TRBJ1-2, with D maybe TRBD1 (5 bases). Germline V gene data show CDR1 as ENHRY and CDR2 as SYGVKD. V lost 0 bases, J lost 8 bases, and 7 bases lay in between. The CDR3 has 12 amino acids. The CDR3 coding sequence is TGTGCCATCAGTGAGTCCAGGGAGGGCTACACCTTC. Translated: CAISESREGYTF.

The chain uses TRBV29-1 and TRBJ2-7; D tentatively reads TRBD1 or TRBD2 (6 bases each). V was pared by 6 bases and J by 5 bases, with 14 bases between. The CDR3 has 12 amino acids. CDR1 is SQVTM, CDR2 ANQGSEA, per germline. The CDR3 DNA follows: TGCAGCGTCCTACAGGGCGGGGACGAGCAGTACTTC. It yields the protein CSVLQGGDEQYF.

This clonotype was detected a few times. The chain joins TRBV28 to TRBJ2-7; 8 nucleotides agree with TRBD1. The germline CDR1 and CDR2 sequences are MDHEN and SYDVKM. The CDR3 extends over 15 amino acids. The junction had 6 bases not matched to a gene; V was cut back by 2 bases and J by 3 bases. The CDR3 protein is CASSLRTGRNYEQYF. CDR3 DNA: TGTGCCAGCAGTTTACGGACAGGGCGAAACTACGAGCAGTACTTC.

This clonotype has a handful of counts. The rearrangement uses TRBV20-1 and TRBJ2-7; D not resolved. The V gene lost 0 bases and the J gene lost 0 bases, with 12 bases spanning the gap. The CDR3 runs to 15 residues. Germline-derived CDR1 and CDR2 are DFQATT and SNEGSKA (reference sequence). The DNA of the CDR3 is TGCAGTGCTAGAGATCATGCCCCCCTCTCCTACGAGCAGTACTTC. It specifies CSARDHAPLSYEQYF.